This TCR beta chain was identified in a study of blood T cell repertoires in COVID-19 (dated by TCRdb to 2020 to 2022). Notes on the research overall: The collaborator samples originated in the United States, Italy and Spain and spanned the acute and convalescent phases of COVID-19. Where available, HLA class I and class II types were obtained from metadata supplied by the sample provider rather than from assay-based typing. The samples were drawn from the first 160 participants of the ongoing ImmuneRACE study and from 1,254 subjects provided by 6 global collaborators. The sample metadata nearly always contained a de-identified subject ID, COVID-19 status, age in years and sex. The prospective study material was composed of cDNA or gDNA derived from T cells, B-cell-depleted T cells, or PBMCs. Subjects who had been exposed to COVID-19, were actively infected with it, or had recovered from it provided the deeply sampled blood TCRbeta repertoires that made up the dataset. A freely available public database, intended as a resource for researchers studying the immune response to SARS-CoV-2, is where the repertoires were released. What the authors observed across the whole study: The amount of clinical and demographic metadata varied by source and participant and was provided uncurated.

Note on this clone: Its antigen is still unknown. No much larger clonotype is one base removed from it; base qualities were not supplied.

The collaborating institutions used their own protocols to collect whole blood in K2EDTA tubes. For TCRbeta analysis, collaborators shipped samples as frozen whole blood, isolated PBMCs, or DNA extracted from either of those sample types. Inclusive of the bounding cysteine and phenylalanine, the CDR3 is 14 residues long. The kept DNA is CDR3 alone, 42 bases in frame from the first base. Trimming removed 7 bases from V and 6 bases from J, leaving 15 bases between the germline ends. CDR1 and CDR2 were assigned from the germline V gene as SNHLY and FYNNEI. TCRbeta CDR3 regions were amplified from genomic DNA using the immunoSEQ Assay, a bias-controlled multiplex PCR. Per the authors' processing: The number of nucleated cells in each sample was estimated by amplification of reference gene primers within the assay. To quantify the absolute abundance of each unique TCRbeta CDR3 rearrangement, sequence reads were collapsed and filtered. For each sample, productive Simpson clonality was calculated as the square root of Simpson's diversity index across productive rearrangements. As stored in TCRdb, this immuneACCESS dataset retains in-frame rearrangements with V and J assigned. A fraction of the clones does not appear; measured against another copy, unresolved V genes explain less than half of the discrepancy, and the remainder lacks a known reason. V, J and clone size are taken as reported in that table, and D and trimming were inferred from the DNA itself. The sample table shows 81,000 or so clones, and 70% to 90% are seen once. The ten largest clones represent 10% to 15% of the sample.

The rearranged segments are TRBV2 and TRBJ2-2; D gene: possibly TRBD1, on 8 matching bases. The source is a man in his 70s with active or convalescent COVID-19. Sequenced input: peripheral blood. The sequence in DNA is TGTGCCAGCAAGCGGGACAGGCTTGCCGGGGAGCTGTTTTTT. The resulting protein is CASKRDRLAGELFF.